The clone carrying this T cell receptor beta chain has just a few counts. Its antigen remains unknown. The CDR3 regions of TCR beta were amplified from RNA transcripts. A first-round RT-PCR of the TCR CDR3 used the HTBI primer set. TCRdb redid the calling of the multiplex PCR reads with MiXCR, one entry per CDR3 protein. Among 620,000 or so distinct CDR3 sequences listed, about 14% were seen once. This sample was included in a study of T cells in Graves' hyperthyroidism and ophthalmopathy. Findings and caveats of the study: Before onset, ophthalmopathy was predicted by the model a median about 6.2 months earlier. Most clonotypes that expanded in the thyroid above 0.001 also showed up in blood.

Under 3 months was the duration of disease in ophthalmopathy patients, who also had a Clinical Activity Score of at least 3 and a NOSPECS grade of at least 4. Each 10 ml fresh peripheral blood draw supplied the PBMCs. Material: blood. The TCR originated in a woman between 45 and 65 years old with Graves' ophthalmopathy.

CDR3 in amino acids: CASSLSRGRIEETQYF. The CDR3 nucleotides read TGTGCCAGCAGTTTATCGAGGGGAAGGATTGAAGAGACCCAGTACTTC. V and J are TRBV27 and TRBJ2-5; D is tentatively TRBD1 or TRBD2 (5 bases each). Per the germline V gene, CDR1 is MNHEY and CDR2 is SMNVEV (reference sequence). This CDR3 has 16 amino acids. V was clipped by 0 bases and J by 3 bases, with 14 bases between them.